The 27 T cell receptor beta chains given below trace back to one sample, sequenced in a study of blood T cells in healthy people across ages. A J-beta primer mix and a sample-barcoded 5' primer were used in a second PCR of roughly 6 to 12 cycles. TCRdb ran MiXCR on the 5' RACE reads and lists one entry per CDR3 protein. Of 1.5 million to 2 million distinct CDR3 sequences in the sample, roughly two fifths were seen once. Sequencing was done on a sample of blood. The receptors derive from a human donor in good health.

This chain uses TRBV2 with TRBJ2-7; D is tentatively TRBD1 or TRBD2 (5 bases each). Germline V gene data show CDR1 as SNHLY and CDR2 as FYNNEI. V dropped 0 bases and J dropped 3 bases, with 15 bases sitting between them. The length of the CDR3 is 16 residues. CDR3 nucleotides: TGTGCCAGCAGTGAAGCGTTTTGGGGACCCCTCTACGAGCAGTACTTC. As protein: CASSEAFWGPLYEQYF.

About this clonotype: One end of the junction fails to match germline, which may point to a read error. The CDR3 nucleotides read TGCGCCAGCAGCCAAGATTGGACTAGCGGGGAAACAGATACGCGGTATTTT. It translates to CASSQDWTSGETDTRYF. The chain joins TRBV4-3 to TRBJ2-3; 12 bases match TRBD2. Germline-derived CDR1 and CDR2 are LGHNA and YSLEER. The CDR3 covers 17 residues.

CDR3 in DNA: TGCGCCAGCAGCCAAGATAGAGGGACACGGTATGGCTACACCTTC. Translating it yields CASSQDRGTRYGYTF. The rearrangement links TRBV4-1 to TRBJ1-2, with D possibly matching TRBD1 (6 bases). Between the trimmed V and J ends, which lost 0 bases and 5 bases, there was a span of 13 bases. The germline V gene encodes CDR1 MGHRA and CDR2 YSYEKL. There are 15 residues in the CDR3.

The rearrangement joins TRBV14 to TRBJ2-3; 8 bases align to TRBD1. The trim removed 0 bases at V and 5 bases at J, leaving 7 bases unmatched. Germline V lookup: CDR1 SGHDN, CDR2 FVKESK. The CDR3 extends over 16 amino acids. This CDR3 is CASSQDGETGEDTQYF. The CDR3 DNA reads TGTGCCAGCAGCCAAGATGGGGAGACAGGGGAAGATACGCAGTATTTT.

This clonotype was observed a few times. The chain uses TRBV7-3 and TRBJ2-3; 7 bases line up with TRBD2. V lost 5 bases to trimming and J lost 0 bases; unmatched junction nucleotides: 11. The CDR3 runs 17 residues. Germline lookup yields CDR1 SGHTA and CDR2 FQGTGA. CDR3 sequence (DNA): TGTGCCAGCAGCCCCAATATGGCGGGGGTCAGCACAGATACGCAGTATTTT. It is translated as CASSPNMAGVSTDTQYF.

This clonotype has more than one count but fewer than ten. For the CDR3, the DNA is TGTGCCAGCAGCTTAGCAGGGAGGCACTATGGCTACACCTTC. As protein: CASSLAGRHYGYTF. The genes are TRBV7-2 and TRBJ1-2; D is unresolved. The CDR3 has 14 residues. Trimming left V 0 bases short and J 3 bases short, with 8 bases between. Germline CDR1 is SGHTA and CDR2 is FQGNSA.

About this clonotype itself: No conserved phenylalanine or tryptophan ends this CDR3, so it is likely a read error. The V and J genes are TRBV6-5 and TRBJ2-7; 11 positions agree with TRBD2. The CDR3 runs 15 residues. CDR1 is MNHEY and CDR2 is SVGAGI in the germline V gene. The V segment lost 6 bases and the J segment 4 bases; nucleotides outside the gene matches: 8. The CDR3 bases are TGTGCCAGCAGCCCACTAGCGGGGGCCAATTACGAGCAGTACCTC. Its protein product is CASSPLAGANYEQYL.

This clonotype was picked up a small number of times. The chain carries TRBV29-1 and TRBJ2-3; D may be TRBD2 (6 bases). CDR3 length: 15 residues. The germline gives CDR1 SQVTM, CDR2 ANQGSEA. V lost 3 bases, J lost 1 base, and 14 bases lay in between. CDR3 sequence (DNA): TGCAGCGTTGAGCCAGGAGGGGAAGGCACAGATACGCAGTATTTT. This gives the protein CSVEPGGEGTDTQYF.

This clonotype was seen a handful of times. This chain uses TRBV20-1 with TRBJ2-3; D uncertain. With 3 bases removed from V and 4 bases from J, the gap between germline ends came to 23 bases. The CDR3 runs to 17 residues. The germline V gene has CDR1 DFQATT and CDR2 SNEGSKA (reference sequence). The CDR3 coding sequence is TGCAGTGCTAGGAACTACTACGGAAGAGGTCGCGCAGATACGCAGTATTTT. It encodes CSARNYYGRGRADTQYF.

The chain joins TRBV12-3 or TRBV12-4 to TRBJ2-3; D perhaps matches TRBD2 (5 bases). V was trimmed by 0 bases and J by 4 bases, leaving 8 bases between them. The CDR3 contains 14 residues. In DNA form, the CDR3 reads TGTGCCAGCAGTTTAGCGCGGGTTTCAGATACGCAGTATTTT. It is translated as CASSLARVSDTQYF.

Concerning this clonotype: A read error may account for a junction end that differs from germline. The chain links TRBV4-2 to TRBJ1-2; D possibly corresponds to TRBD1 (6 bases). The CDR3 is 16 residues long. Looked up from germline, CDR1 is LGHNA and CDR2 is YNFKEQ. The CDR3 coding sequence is TGTGCCAGCAGCCAAGTGGCTGCAGGGGAATCCTATGGCTGCACCTTC. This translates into CASSQVAAGESYGCTF.

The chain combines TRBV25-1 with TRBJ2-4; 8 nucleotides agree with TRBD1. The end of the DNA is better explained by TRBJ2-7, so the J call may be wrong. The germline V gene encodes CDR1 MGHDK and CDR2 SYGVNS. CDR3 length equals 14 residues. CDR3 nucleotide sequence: TGTGCCAGCAGCAGGGGGCTTGTATTGTACGAGCAGTACTTC. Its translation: CASSRGLVLYEQYF.

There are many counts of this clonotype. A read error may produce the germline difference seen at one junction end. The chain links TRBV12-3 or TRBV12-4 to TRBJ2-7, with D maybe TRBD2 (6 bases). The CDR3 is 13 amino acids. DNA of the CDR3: TGCGCCAGCAGCCCGACGGGGGTCTACGAGCAGTACTTC. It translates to CASSPTGVYEQYF.

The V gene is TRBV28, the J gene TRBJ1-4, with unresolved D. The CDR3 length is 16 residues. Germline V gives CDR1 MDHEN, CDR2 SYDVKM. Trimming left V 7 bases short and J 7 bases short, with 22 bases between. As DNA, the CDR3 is TGTGCCAGCACCCTGGGGTCGAGCTTCCTTGGTGAAAAACTGTTTTTT. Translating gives CASTLGSSFLGEKLFF.

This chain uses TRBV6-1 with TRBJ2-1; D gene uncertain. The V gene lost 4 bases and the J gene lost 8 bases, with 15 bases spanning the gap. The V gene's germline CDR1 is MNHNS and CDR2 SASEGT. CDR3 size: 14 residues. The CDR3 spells CASSAFGGMDEQFF. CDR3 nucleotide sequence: TGTGCCAGCAGTGCTTTCGGTGGAATGGATGAGCAGTTCTTC.

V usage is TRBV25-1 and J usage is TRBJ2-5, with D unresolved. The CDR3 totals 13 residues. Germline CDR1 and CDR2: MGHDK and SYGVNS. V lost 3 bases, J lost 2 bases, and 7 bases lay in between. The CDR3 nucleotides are TGTGCCAGCAGTGAGAGGATTCAAGAGACCCAGTACTTC. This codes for CASSERIQETQYF.

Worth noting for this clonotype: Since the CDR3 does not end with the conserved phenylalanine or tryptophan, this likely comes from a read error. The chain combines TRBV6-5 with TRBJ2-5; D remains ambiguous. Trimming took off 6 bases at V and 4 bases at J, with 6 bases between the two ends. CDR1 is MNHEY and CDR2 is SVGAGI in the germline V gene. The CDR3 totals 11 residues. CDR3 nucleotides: TGTGCCAGCAGCCCAGGAGAGACCCAGTACTGC. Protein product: CASSPGETQYC.

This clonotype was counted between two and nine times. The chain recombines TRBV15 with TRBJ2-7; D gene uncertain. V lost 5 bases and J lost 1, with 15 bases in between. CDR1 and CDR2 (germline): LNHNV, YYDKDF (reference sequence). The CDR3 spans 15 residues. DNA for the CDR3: TGTGCCACCAGCCCCCGTGGGGTGAGATCCTACGAGCAGTACTTC. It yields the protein CATSPRGVRSYEQYF.

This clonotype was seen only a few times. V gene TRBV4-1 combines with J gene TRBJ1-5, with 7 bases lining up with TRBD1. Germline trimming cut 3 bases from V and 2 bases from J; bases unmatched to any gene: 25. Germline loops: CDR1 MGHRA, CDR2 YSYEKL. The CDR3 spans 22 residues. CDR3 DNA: TGCGCCAGCAGCCAGGATTATACCGGGACAGCTATCAGTCCGGGTGGCAATCAGCCCCAGCATTTT. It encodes CASSQDYTGTAISPGGNQPQHF.

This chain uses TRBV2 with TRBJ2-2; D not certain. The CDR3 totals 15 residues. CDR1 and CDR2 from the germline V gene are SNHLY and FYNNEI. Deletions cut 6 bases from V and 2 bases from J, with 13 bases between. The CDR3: CASSAVWRNTGELFF. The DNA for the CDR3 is TGTGCCAGCAGCGCCGTGTGGAGAAACACCGGGGAGCTGTTTTTT.

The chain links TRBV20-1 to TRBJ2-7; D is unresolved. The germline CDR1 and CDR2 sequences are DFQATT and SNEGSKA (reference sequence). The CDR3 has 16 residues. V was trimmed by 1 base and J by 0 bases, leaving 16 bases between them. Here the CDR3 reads CSARGPLGTTSYEQYF. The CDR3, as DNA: TGCAGTGCTAGAGGCCCCCTAGGTACTACCTCCTACGAGCAGTACTTC.

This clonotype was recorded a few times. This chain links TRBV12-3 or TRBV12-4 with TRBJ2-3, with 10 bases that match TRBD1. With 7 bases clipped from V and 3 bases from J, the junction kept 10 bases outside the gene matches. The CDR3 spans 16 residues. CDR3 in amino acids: CASTTTRTGGTDTQYF. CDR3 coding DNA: TGTGCCAGCACCACCACCAGGACAGGGGGAACAGATACGCAGTATTTT.

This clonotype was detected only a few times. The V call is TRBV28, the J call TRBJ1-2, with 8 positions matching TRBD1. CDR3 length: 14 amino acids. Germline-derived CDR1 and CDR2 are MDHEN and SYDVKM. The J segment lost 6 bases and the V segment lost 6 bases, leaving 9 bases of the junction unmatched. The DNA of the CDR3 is TGTGCCAGCAGCATAACAGGGGGGCTGGATGGCTACACCTTC. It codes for CASSITGGLDGYTF.

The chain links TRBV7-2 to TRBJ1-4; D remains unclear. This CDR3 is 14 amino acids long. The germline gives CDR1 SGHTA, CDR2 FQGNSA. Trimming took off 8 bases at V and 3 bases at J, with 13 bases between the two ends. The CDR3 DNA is TGTGCCAGCGGCTCCCGGCGGTCTAATGAAAAACTGTTTTTT. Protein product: CASGSRRSNEKLFF.

CDR3 sequence: CAIGTSGDNEQFF. CDR3 nucleotides: TGTGCCATTGGGACTAGCGGGGACAATGAGCAGTTCTTC. This chain joins TRBV10-3 and TRBJ2-1; 13 bases are shared with TRBD2. This CDR3 has 13 amino acids. The germline V gene has CDR1 ENHRY and CDR2 SYGVKD. Trimming took 9 bases from V and 5 from J; bases not matched to a gene: 1.

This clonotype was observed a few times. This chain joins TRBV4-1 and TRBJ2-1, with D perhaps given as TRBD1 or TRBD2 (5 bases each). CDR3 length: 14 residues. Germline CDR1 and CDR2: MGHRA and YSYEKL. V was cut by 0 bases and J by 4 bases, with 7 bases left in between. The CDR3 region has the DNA TGCGCCAGCAGCCAAGAGGGACCTTACAATGAGCAGTTCTTC. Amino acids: CASSQEGPYNEQFF.

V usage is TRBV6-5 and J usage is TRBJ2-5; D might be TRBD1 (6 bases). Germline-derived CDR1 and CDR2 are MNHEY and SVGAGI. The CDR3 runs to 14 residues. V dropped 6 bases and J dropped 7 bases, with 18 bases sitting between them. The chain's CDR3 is CASSHRDIRATQYF. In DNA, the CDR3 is TGTGCCAGCAGCCACCGGGACATCCGAGCGACCCAGTACTTC.